Detailed here is one TCR beta chain. Produced via immunoSEQ multiplex PCR; TCRdb's table is partial and in-frame only. Of about 55,000 clones listed, approximately 85% were seen once; the top ten hold more than 8.5%. This CDR3 has 18 residues. Germline loops: CDR1 LGHNA, CDR2 YSLEER. Trimming cost V 0 bases and J 0 bases, with 15 bases left between them. The sample comes from a study of blood T cell repertoires in COVID-19. V gene TRBV4-3 combines with J gene TRBJ2-1; perhaps TRBD1 as D (6 bases). Material for sequencing was peripheral blood. This receptor was identified in a human donor in a cohort sampled during active COVID-19. CDR3 amino acids: CASSQEPTGAYSYNEQFF. CDR3 DNA: TGCGCCAGCAGCCAAGAGCCGACAGGCGCTTACTCCTACAATGAGCAGTTCTTC.